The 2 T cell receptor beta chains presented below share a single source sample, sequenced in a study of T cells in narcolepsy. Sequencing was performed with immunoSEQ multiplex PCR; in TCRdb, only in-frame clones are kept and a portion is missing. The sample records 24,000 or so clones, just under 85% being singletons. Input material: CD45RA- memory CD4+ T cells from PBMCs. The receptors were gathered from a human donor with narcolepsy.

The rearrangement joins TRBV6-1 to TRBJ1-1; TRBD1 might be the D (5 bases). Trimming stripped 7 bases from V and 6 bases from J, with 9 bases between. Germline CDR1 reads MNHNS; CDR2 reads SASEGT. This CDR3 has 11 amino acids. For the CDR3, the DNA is TGTGCCAGCATGGGGGTCCCTGAAGCTTTCTTT. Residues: CASMGVPEAFF.

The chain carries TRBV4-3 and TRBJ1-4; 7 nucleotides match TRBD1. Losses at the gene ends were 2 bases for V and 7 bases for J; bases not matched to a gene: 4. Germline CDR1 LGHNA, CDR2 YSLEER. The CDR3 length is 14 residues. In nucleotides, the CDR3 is TGCGCCAGCAGCCAACTTACAGGGGTTGAAAAACTGTTTTTT. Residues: CASSQLTGVEKLFF.